The 5 T cell receptor beta chains below were found in one sample sequenced in a study of Graves' ophthalmopathy and Graves' hyperthyroidism. Amplified TCR beta CDR3 regions were obtained using RNA transcripts as template. Second-round multiplex PCR came after first-round RT-PCR with HTBI primers. TCRdb passed the multiplex PCR reads through MiXCR, listing each CDR3 protein once. The sample contains about 740,000 distinct CDR3 sequences, roughly 40% of which appear only once. The sample was peripheral blood. These receptors originate from an adult man with Graves' ophthalmopathy.

In regard to this clonotype: Sequence at one end of the junction differs from germline and may be a read error. The chain has TRBV20-1 and TRBJ1-4; 7 positions agree with TRBD1. This CDR3 has 18 residues. Germline assignment: CDR1 DFQATT and CDR2 SNEGSKA (reference sequence). CDR3 residues: CSARDYARGGSTNEKLFF. In DNA form, the CDR3 reads TGCAGTGCTAGAGATTATGCGAGAGGGGGCTCAACTAATGAAAAACTGTTCTTT.

This clonotype was seen more than once but under ten times. J is TRBJ1-6 and V is TRBV14; a possible D gene is TRBD1 (5 bases). This CDR3 spans 16 amino acids. V gave up 0 bases and J gave up 10 bases, with 16 bases separating them. The germline V gene has CDR1 SGHDN and CDR2 FVKESK. CDR3 bases: TGTGCCAGCAGCCAAGATCTCGGCAGGGCTGGCTCACCCCTCCACTTT. This translates into CASSQDLGRAGSPLHF.

The chain combines TRBV12-3 or TRBV12-4 with TRBJ1-1; D not certain. The ends were cut back, 3 bases at V and 4 bases at J, with 9 bases in the middle. CDR3 length: 13 amino acids. The CDR3 coding sequence is TGTGCCAGCAGTTTTCGGTGGGGCACTGAAGCTTTCTTT. Protein: CASSFRWGTEAFF.

This clonotype was counted many times. The junction and the germline gene differ at one end; a read error may be behind it. The chain couples TRBV10-3 to TRBJ2-7; the D is unclear. The CDR3 sequence is 12 residues long. Germline V gives CDR1 ENHRY, CDR2 SYGVKD. This CDR3 reads CAISESYSDLFF. The DNA of the CDR3 is TGTGCCATCAGTGAGTCGTATTCGGACCTGTTCTTC.

This chain uses TRBV10-3 with TRBJ2-7; 7 bases align to TRBD2. Per germline, CDR1 ENHRY and CDR2 SYGVKD. This CDR3 spans 11 amino acids. Germline trimming cut 8 bases from V and 6 bases from J; bases unmatched to any gene: 4. CDR3 in DNA: TGTGCCATCTCCGGGGGGTCCGAGCAGTACTTC. Translation gives CAISGGSEQYF.